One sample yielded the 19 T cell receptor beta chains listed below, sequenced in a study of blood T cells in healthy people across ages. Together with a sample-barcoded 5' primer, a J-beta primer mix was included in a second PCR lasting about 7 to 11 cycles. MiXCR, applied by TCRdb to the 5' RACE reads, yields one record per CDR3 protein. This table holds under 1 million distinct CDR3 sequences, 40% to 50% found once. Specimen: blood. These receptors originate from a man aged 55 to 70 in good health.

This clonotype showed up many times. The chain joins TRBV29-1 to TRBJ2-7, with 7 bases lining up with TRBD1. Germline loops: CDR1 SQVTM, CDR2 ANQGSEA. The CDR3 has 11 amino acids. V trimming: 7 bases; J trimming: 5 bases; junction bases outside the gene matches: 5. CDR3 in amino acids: CSATGADEQYF. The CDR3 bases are TGCAGCGCTACAGGGGCAGACGAGCAGTACTTC.

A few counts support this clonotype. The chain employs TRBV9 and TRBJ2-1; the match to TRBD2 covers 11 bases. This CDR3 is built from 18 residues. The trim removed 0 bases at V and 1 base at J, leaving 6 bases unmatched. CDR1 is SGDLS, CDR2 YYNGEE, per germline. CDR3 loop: CASSVVASGGPSYNEQFF. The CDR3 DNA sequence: TGTGCCAGCAGCGTAGTGGCTAGCGGGGGGCCATCCTACAATGAGCAGTTCTTC.

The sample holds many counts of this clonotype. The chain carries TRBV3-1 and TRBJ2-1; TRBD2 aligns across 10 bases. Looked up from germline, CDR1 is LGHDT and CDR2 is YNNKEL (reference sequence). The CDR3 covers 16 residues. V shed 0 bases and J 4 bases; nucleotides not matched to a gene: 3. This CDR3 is CASSQDQLAGYNEQFF. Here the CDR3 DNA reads TGTGCCAGCAGCCAAGATCAACTAGCGGGGTACAATGAGCAGTTCTTC.

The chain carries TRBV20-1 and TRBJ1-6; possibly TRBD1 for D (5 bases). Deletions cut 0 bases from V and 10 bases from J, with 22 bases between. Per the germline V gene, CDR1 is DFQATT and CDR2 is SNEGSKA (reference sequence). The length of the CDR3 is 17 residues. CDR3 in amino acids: CSARDRNGALLDSPLHF. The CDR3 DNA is TGCAGTGCTAGAGACAGAAATGGGGCGCTGCTGGACTCACCCCTCCACTTT.

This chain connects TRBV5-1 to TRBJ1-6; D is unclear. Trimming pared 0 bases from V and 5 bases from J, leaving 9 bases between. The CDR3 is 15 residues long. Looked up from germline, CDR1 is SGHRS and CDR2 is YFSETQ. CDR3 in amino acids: CASSLAVQNNSPLHF. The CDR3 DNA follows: TGCGCCAGCAGCTTGGCCGTACAGAATAATTCACCCCTCCACTTT.

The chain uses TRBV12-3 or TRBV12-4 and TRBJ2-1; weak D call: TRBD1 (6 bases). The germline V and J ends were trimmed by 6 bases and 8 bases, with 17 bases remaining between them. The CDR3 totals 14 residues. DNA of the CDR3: TGTGCCAGCAGGAACAGGGTCCGTGTCCATGAGCAGTTCTTC. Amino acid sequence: CASRNRVRVHEQFF.

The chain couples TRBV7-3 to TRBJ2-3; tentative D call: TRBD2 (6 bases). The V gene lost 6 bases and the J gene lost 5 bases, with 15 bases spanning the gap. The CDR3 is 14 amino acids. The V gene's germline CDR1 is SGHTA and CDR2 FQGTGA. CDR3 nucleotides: TGTGCCAGCAGTGGTCGGGGGTTGGTAGATACGCAGTATTTT. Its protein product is CASSGRGLVDTQYF.

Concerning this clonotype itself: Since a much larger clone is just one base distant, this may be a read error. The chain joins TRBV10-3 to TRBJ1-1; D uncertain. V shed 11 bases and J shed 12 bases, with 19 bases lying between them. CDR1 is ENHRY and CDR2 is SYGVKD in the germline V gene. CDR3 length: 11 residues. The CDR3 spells CAVMAGGSTFF. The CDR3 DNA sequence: TGTGCCGTCATGGCAGGAGGAAGTACTTTCTTT.

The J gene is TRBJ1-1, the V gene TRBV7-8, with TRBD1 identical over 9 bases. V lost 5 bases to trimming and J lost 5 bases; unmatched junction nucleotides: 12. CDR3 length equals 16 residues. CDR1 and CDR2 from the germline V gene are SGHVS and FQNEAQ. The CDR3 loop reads CASSGTGGSSRTEAFF. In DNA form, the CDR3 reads TGTGCCAGCAGCGGAACAGGGGGCTCATCGAGGACTGAAGCTTTCTTT. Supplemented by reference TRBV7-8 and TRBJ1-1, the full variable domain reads GAGVSQSPRYKVAKRGQDVALRCDPISGHVSLFWYQQALGQGPEFLTYFQNEAQLDKSGLPSDRFFAERPEGSVSTLKIQRTQQEDSAVYLCASSGTGGSSRTEAFFGQGTRLTVV.

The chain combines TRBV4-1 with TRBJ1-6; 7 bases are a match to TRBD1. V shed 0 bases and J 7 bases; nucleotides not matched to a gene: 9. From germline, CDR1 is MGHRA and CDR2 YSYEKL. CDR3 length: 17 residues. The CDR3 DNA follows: TGCGCCAGCAGCCAAGAGTCATCGAGGGACAGCAATTCACCCCTCCACTTT. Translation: CASSQESSRDSNSPLHF.

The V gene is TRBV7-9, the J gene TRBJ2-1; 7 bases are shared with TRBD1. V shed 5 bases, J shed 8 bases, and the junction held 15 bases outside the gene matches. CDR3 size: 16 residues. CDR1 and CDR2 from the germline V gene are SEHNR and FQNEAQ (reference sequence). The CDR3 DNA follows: TGTGCCAGCAGCCCCAGGGACAGCGCGTTTGGGTATGAGCAGTTCTTC. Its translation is CASSPRDSAFGYEQFF.

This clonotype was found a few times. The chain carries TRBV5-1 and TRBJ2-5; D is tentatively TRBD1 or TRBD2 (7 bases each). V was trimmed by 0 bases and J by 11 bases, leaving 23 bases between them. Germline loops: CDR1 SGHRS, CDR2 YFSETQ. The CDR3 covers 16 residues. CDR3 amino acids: CASSLGPNEGAGEQYF. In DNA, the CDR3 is TGCGCCAGCAGCTTGGGCCCCAATGAGGGGGCGGGAGAGCAGTACTTC.

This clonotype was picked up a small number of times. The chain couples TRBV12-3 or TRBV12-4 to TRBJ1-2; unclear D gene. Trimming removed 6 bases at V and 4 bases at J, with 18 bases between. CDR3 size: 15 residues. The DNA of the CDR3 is TGTGCCAGCAGCCCCACGACCCCGCACGGCTATGGCTACACCTTC. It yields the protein CASSPTTPHGYGYTF.

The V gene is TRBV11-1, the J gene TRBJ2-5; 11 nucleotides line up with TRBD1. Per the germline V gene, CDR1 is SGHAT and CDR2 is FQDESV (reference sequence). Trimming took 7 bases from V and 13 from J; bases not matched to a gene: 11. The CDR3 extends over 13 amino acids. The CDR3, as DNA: TGTGCCAGCACGGGACAGGGGGAGTCCGAGCGGTACTTC. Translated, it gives CASTGQGESERYF.

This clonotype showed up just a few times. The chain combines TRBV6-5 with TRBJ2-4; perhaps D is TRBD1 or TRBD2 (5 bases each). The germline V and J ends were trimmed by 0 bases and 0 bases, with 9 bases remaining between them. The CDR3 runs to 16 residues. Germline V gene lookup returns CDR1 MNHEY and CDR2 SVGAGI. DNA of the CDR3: TGTGCCAGCAGTTACTCGATGGGGGTAGCCAAAAACATTCAGTACTTC. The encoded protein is CASSYSMGVAKNIQYF.

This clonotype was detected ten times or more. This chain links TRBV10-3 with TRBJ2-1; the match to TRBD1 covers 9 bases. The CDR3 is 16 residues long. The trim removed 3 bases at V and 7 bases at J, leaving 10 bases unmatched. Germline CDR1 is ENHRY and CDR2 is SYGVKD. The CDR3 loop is CAISDGQGRIGNEQFF. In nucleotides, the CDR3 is TGTGCCATCAGTGACGGACAGGGGCGAATTGGGAATGAGCAGTTCTTC.

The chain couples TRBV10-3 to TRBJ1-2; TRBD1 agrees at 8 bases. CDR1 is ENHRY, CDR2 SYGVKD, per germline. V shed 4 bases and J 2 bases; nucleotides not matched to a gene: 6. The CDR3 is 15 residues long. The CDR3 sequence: CAISGSAGGNYGYTF. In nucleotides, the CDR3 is TGTGCCATCAGTGGGTCGGCAGGGGGCAACTATGGCTACACCTTC.

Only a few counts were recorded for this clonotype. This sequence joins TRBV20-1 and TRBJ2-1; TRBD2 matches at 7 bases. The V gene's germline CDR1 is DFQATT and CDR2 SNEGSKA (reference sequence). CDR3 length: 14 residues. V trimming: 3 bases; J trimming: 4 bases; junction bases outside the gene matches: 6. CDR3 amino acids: CSASGGSTYNEQFF. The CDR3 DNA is TGCAGTGCTAGCGGGGGGTCTACTTACAATGAGCAGTTCTTC.

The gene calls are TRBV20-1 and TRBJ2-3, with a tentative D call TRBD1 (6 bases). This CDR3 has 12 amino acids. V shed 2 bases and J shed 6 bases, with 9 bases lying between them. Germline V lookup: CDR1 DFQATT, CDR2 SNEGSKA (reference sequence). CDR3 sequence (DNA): TGCAGTGCTAGATCCAGGGGCGATACGCAGTATTTT. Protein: CSARSRGDTQYF.